A single sample is the source of the 5 T cell receptor beta chains below, sequenced in a study of regulatory T cells in long-lasting Graves disease. Regarding time point: persistent/refractory GD, antithyroid drugs over 5 years with positive TRAb. RNA isolated from PBMCs was used to make the TCR library. Arm-PCR of CDR3 regions and iRepertoire HTBI primers were the basis on which TCR beta libraries were built. Via MiXCR, TCRdb re-called the multiplex PCR reads, giving one row per CDR3 protein. The sample yields fewer than 400,000 distinct CDR3 sequences, less than 25% seen once. The sample was peripheral blood mononuclear cells (PBMCs), taken when the disease was refractory, from a patient treated with antithyroid drugs. The receptors derive from a female donor with Graves disease.

This sequence joins TRBV11-2 and TRBJ1-3; D ambiguous. Trimming cost V 5 bases and J 3 bases, with 8 bases left between them. From germline, CDR1 is SGHAT and CDR2 FQNNGV. The CDR3 is 13 amino acids. CDR3 nucleotide sequence: TGTGCCAGCAGCCAGGACGGTGGAAACACCATATATTTT. Translating gives CASSQDGGNTIYF.

The V and J genes are TRBV20-1 and TRBJ2-7; D perhaps matches TRBD2 (6 bases). Between the trimmed V and J ends, which lost 6 bases and 7 bases, there was a span of 13 bases. The CDR3 has 11 amino acids. CDR1 is DFQATT and CDR2 is SNEGSKA in the germline V gene (reference sequence). CDR3 coding DNA: TGCAGTGCCCGGGGACTTAGGGAGCAGTACTTC. Encoded protein: CSARGLREQYF.

The V gene is TRBV19, the J gene TRBJ2-7; D may be TRBD1 (6 bases). CDR3 length equals 15 residues. V lost 3 bases and J 2 bases, leaving 14 bases between the germline ends. CDR1 is LNHDA and CDR2 is SQIVND in the germline V gene (reference sequence). The CDR3 coding sequence is TGTGCCAGTAGTATCCGTTGGACAGAACCCTACGAGCAGTACTTC. Translating it yields CASSIRWTEPYEQYF.

This clonotype was seen more than once but under ten times. The rearrangement joins TRBV7-2 to TRBJ1-3; D gene unclear. The V gene lost 2 bases and the J gene lost 3 bases, with 11 bases spanning the gap. There are 15 residues in the CDR3. CDR1 and CDR2 from the germline V gene are SGHTA and FQGNSA. This CDR3 is CASSLNRVVGNTIYF. CDR3 in DNA: TGTGCCAGCAGCTTAAACCGGGTGGTTGGAAACACCATATATTTT.

A note on this clonotype: Relative to the germline gene, one junction end is altered; a read error may explain this. The chain carries TRBV18 and TRBJ2-7; weak D call: TRBD2 (5 bases). Germline lookup yields CDR1 KGHSH and CDR2 LQKENI. The CDR3 length is 12 residues. CDR3 sequence: CAGSPRGYEQYF. DNA of the CDR3: TGTGCCGGCTCACCACGGGGTTACGAGCAGTACTTC.